Below, 29 T cell receptor beta chains from the same sample are listed, as sequenced in a study of immune evolution from preneoplasia to lung adenocarcinoma. Clones were read by immunoSEQ multiplex PCR, and TCRdb kept only the in-frame ones, dropping some. The sample holds roughly 13,000 clones, approximately 80% seen once. Sequencing was done on a sample of FFPE minimally invasive lung adenocarcinoma tissue. The receptors shown here come from a person in their 70s with lung adenocarcinoma.

This chain joins TRBV5-4 and TRBJ1-2, with D uncertain. Germline V gene lookup returns CDR1 SGHNT and CDR2 YYREEE (reference sequence). V lost 10 bases and J lost 4, with 14 bases in between. The CDR3 spans 12 residues. CDR3 bases: TGTGCCTACCATGTCGCCAGCTATGGCTACACCTTC. Translation gives CAYHVASYGYTF.

V gene TRBV18 combines with J gene TRBJ2-7; 10 nucleotides line up with TRBD2. Germline V lookup: CDR1 KGHSH, CDR2 LQKENI. CDR3 length: 15 residues. J lost 9 bases, V lost 8 bases, and 16 bases had no gene match. CDR3 in amino acids: CASRLWEAGGNVQYF. The CDR3, as DNA: TGTGCCAGCCGGCTGTGGGAAGCGGGAGGGAACGTGCAGTACTTC.

The chain couples TRBV28 to TRBJ2-7; D is perhaps TRBD2 (5 bases). The V gene's germline CDR1 is MDHEN and CDR2 SYDVKM. The CDR3 runs to 13 residues. V was pared by 5 bases and J by 4 bases, with 12 bases between. The CDR3 here is CASSPPRRYEQYF. The CDR3 DNA sequence: TGTGCCAGCAGTCCCCCCCGGAGGTACGAGCAGTACTTC.

The chain joins TRBV19 to TRBJ1-1; tentative D call: TRBD1 (5 bases). V was shortened by 6 bases and J by 6 bases, with 14 bases between the two germline ends. This CDR3 has 13 residues. Germline V gene data show CDR1 as LNHDA and CDR2 as SQIVND (reference sequence). The CDR3 protein is CASSVLGGSEAFF. CDR3 coding DNA: TGTGCCAGTAGCGTCCTCGGGGGTTCTGAAGCTTTCTTT.

The chain has TRBV30 and TRBJ1-1, with 9 bases that match TRBD1. The CDR3 extends over 13 amino acids. Trimming cost V 0 bases and J 8 bases; bases outside gene matches: 4. Germline CDR1 GTSNPN, CDR2 SVGIG (reference sequence). Written as DNA, the CDR3 is TGTGCCTGGAGTGTAAGTGGGACAGGGGAAGCTTTCTTT. Protein product: CAWSVSGTGEAFF.

This clone was seen a handful of times. The V call is TRBV5-1, the J call TRBJ2-5; D remains ambiguous. The length of the CDR3 is 12 residues. V shed 1 base and J shed 3 bases, with 4 bases lying between them. Looked up from germline, CDR1 is SGHRS and CDR2 is YFSETQ. CDR3 sequence reads: CASSLREETQYF. DNA of the CDR3: TGCGCCAGCAGCTTGAGGGAAGAGACCCAGTACTTC.

The chain uses TRBV7-8 and TRBJ2-5; 8 nucleotides line up with TRBD2. The CDR3 has 15 residues. Trimming at V came to 2 bases and at J to 9 bases, leaving 11 bases not matched to a gene. In germline, CDR1 is SGHVS, CDR2 FQNEAQ. The DNA for the CDR3 is TGTGCCAGCAGCTTAAGAGCGGGGGCCCCCGAGGCCCAGTACTTC. Protein sequence: CASSLRAGAPEAQYF. Supplemented by reference TRBV7-8 and TRBJ2-5, the full variable domain reads GAGVSQSPRYKVAKRGQDVALRCDPISGHVSLFWYQQALGQGPEFLTYFQNEAQLDKSGLPSDRFFAERPEGSVSTLKIQRTQQEDSAVYLCASSLRAGAPEAQYFGPGTRLLVL.

The chain employs TRBV6-5 and TRBJ1-5; D may be TRBD1 (5 bases). Trimming shortened V by 6 bases and J by 7 bases, and 10 bases separated the two germline ends. Germline V gives CDR1 MNHEY, CDR2 SVGAGI. The CDR3 consists of 12 residues. CDR3 loop: CASRQGSQPQHF. The CDR3 DNA sequence: TGTGCCAGCAGGCAGGGATCACAGCCCCAGCATTTT.

V usage is TRBV7-2 and J usage is TRBJ1-4; D not certain. V was shortened by 3 bases and J by 0 bases, with 8 bases between the two germline ends. This CDR3 contains 15 residues. Germline CDR1 reads SGHTA; CDR2 reads FQGNSA. CDR3 coding DNA: TGTGCCAGCAGCTTCTCGGGCGCAACTAATGAAAAACTGTTTTTT. Protein sequence: CASSFSGATNEKLFF.

The rearrangement joins TRBV21-1 to TRBJ2-2. TRBV21-1 is assigned pseudogene status. This CDR3 spans 16 amino acids. CDR3: CASSTVGGLNTGELFF. In DNA form, the CDR3 reads TGTGCCAGCAGCACTGTCGGGGGCCTGAACACCGGGGAGCTGTTTTTT.

The V call is TRBV15, the J call TRBJ1-3, with 12 positions matching TRBD1. The CDR3 is 17 residues long. Germline CDR1 LNHNV, CDR2 YYDKDF (reference sequence). V was pared by 5 bases and J by 3 bases, with 8 bases of the junction left unmatched. CDR3 in DNA: TGTGCCACCAGCCGGGGACAGGGGGCCCAAAGTGGAAACACCATATATTTT. Its protein product is CATSRGQGAQSGNTIYF.

The chain carries TRBV6-6 and TRBJ1-2; tentatively, D is TRBD1 (5 bases). Germline-derived CDR1 and CDR2 are MNHNY and SVGAGI (reference sequence). V was trimmed by 5 bases and J by 6 bases, leaving 19 bases between them. The CDR3 spans 15 residues. The CDR3 reads CASSPRMTAHDGYTF. CDR3 coding DNA: TGTGCCAGCAGTCCGAGGATGACAGCACACGATGGCTACACCTTC.

The chain recombines TRBV15 with TRBJ2-7; TRBD1 is a possible D gene (6 bases). Trimming shortened V by 0 bases and J by 8 bases, and 14 bases separated the two germline ends. The CDR3 runs 14 residues. Germline CDR1 reads LNHNV; CDR2 reads YYDKDF (reference sequence). The chain's CDR3 is CATSREGQTTKQYF. The CDR3 DNA follows: TGTGCCACCAGCAGAGAAGGACAGACTACGAAGCAGTACTTC.

The gene calls are TRBV5-1 and TRBJ1-4, with unresolved D. V lost 5 bases and J 0 bases, leaving 8 bases between the germline ends. Germline assignment: CDR1 SGHRS and CDR2 YFSETQ. This CDR3 region has 14 residues. CDR3 bases: TGCGCCAGCAGGCAGTTACCAACTAATGAAAAACTGTTTTTT. Translating it yields CASRQLPTNEKLFF. Filled out from reference TRBV5-1 and TRBJ1-4, the complete variable domain reads KAGVTQTPRYLIKTRGQQVTLSCSPISGHRSVSWYQQTPGQGLQFLFEYFSETQRNKGNFPGRFSGRQFSNSRSEMNVSTLELGDSALYLCASRQLPTNEKLFFGSGTQLSVL.

The rearrangement links TRBV28 to TRBJ2-3; D remains ambiguous. Trimming shortened V by 3 bases and J by 3 bases, and 16 bases separated the two germline ends. CDR1 and CDR2 (germline): MDHEN, SYDVKM. This CDR3 is built from 16 residues. In DNA form, the CDR3 reads TGTGCCAGCAGTTTGCTTGCAGGACGGATAACAGATACGCAGTATTTT. This codes for CASSLLAGRITDTQYF.

This clone has just a few counts. The chain has TRBV28 and TRBJ2-7, with 10 bases that match TRBD2. V gave up 5 bases and J gave up 5 bases; unmatched junction bases: 9. Germline values: CDR1 MDHEN, CDR2 SYDVKM. There are 15 residues in the CDR3. In DNA form, the CDR3 reads TGTGCCAGCAGTACCCCCCCAGCGGGGGGGCACGAGCAGTACTTC. Amino acid sequence: CASSTPPAGGHEQYF.

V usage is TRBV11-2 and J usage is TRBJ2-3; TRBD2 matches at 12 bases. The junction had 12 bases not matched to a gene; V was cut back by 5 bases and J by 0 bases. The CDR3 runs to 19 residues. Germline CDR1 and CDR2: SGHAT and FQNNGV. CDR3 residues: CASSPKGLAGILSTDTQYF. The CDR3 coding sequence is TGTGCCAGCAGCCCAAAGGGACTAGCGGGCATATTAAGCACAGATACGCAGTATTTT. Supplemented by reference TRBV11-2 and TRBJ2-3, the full variable domain reads EAGVAQSPRYKIIEKRQSVAFWCNPISGHATLYWYQQILGQGPKLLIQFQNNGVVDDSQLPKDRFSAERLKGVDSTLKIQPAKLEDSAVYLCASSPKGLAGILSTDTQYFGPGTRLTVL.

The chain carries TRBV28 and TRBJ1-3; D is unclear. Trimming pared 5 bases from V and 7 bases from J, leaving 9 bases between. Germline V CDR1 and CDR2: MDHEN, SYDVKM. The CDR3 is made up of 12 amino acids. CDR3 region: CASSGNGNTIYF. CDR3 DNA sequence: TGTGCCAGCAGTGGTAACGGGAACACCATATATTTT.

The chain combines TRBV9 with TRBJ2-3; D is possibly TRBD1 (6 bases). CDR3 length: 16 residues. V dropped 3 bases and J dropped 0 bases, with 14 bases sitting between them. The germline gives CDR1 SGDLS, CDR2 YYNGEE. The CDR3 is CASSAGRGSSTDTQYF. The CDR3 region has the DNA TGTGCCAGCAGCGCCGGAAGGGGGTCTAGCACAGATACGCAGTATTTT.

The chain links TRBV11-3 to TRBJ2-2, with D possibly being TRBD1 (5 bases). CDR3 size: 14 residues. Germline V lookup: CDR1 SGHNT, CDR2 YENEEA. The ends were cut back, 3 bases at V and 0 bases at J, with 5 bases in the middle. The CDR3 protein is CASSLTANTGELFF. The CDR3 coding sequence is TGTGCCAGCAGCTTGACAGCGAACACCGGGGAGCTGTTTTTT.

This clone came up once. The chain employs TRBV9 and TRBJ2-2; the D is unclear. This CDR3 is 13 amino acids long. The germline V and J ends were trimmed by 4 bases and 5 bases, with 9 bases remaining between them. Germline CDR1 reads SGDLS; CDR2 reads YYNGEE. The CDR3 reads CASSSRGTGELFF. The CDR3 DNA sequence: TGTGCCAGCAGCTCCCGAGGAACCGGGGAGCTGTTTTTT.

This clone was seen more than once but under ten times. The conserved closing phenylalanine or tryptophan is absent in this CDR3, likely reflecting a read error. It is unclear where the CDR3 begins or ends on the DNA, so no DNA is shown, and the CDR3 is as TCRdb lists it. The chain carries TRBV9 and TRBJ1-4. Germline V CDR1 and CDR2: SGDLS, YYNGEE. The CDR3 extends over 11 residues, inclusive of both ends. Here the CDR3 reads CASSGETCVPL.

The rearrangement uses TRBV28 and TRBJ1-5; D is unclear. V was pared by 5 bases and J by 2 bases, with 13 bases between. The CDR3 has 15 residues. The germline V gene has CDR1 MDHEN and CDR2 SYDVKM. CDR3 sequence reads: CASSRPGWGNQPQHF. CDR3 coding DNA: TGTGCCAGCAGTCGACCCGGGTGGGGCAATCAGCCCCAGCATTTT.

J is TRBJ2-7 and V is TRBV5-1; no firm D call. Trimming took 4 bases from V and 0 from J, leaving 5 bases between them. CDR3 length: 12 residues. Germline V CDR1 and CDR2: SGHRS, YFSETQ. The CDR3 loop is CASSESSYEQYF. For the CDR3, the DNA is TGCGCCAGCAGCGAGAGCTCCTACGAGCAGTACTTC.

The chain combines TRBV30 with TRBJ1-4; perhaps TRBD1 as D (5 bases). V was clipped by 5 bases and J by 4 bases, with 11 bases between them. The germline V gene has CDR1 GTSNPN and CDR2 SVGIG (reference sequence). The CDR3 loop spans 13 amino acids. The chain's CDR3 is CAWARGDNEKLFF. The DNA of the CDR3 is TGTGCCTGGGCGCGGGGGGATAATGAAAAACTGTTTTTT.

The V call is TRBV28, the J call TRBJ1-5; possibly TRBD1 for D (6 bases). The CDR3 is 13 amino acids. Germline CDR1 is MDHEN and CDR2 is SYDVKM. V lost 4 bases and J lost 6, with 10 bases in between. The CDR3 spells CASSSGVLQPQHF. DNA for the CDR3: TGTGCCAGCAGTTCAGGGGTACTTCAGCCCCAGCATTTT.

The chain recombines TRBV5-6 with TRBJ1-3; D is undetermined. Deletions cut 4 bases from V and 2 bases from J, with 7 bases between. Germline loops: CDR1 SGHDT, CDR2 YYEEEE. The length of the CDR3 is 13 residues. The CDR3 coding sequence is TGTGCCAGCAGCCCGAGGCCTGGAAACACCATATATTTT. It encodes CASSPRPGNTIYF.

V gene TRBV29-1 combines with J gene TRBJ2-1, with unresolved D. The CDR3 contains 12 residues. V was cut by 7 bases and J by 6 bases, with 13 bases left in between. The germline V gene encodes CDR1 SQVTM and CDR2 ANQGSEA. This CDR3 is CSGANLSNEQFF. DNA of the CDR3: TGCAGCGGGGCGAACCTCTCCAATGAGCAGTTCTTC.

The chain combines TRBV9 with TRBJ1-1; maybe TRBD1 (5 bases). V lost 0 bases and J 2 bases, leaving 11 bases between the germline ends. The CDR3 extends over 15 amino acids. CDR1 is SGDLS, CDR2 YYNGEE, per germline. CDR3 sequence reads: CASSVEATANTEAFF. The CDR3 DNA reads as TGTGCCAGCAGCGTAGAGGCGACAGCTAACACTGAAGCTTTCTTT.